These 22 T cell receptor beta chains were sequenced from one sample in a study of immune heterogeneity within non-small cell lung tumors. Amplification of the TCR beta CDR3 was achieved through multiplex PCR with 32 V and 13 J primers. TCRdb reprocessed the multiplex PCR reads with MiXCR, giving one entry per CDR3 protein. The repertoire includes 4,000 to 5,500 distinct CDR3 sequences, 24% of them detected once, and approximately 9.4% sits in the top ten. Bulk tumor genomic DNA, approximately 560 ng per sample, was the template. During surgery, each primary tumor gave multiple biopsies spaced as far apart as possible. Curative surgery was performed on patients who had untreated, newly diagnosed non-small cell lung cancer. The specimen sequenced was lung tumor tissue. The receptors derive from a man in his fifties with non-small cell lung cancer.

A remark on this clonotype: Being one base from a much bigger clone, this may be a read error. The genes are TRBV3-1 and TRBJ2-3; 9 nucleotides agree with TRBD2. Per germline, CDR1 LGHDT and CDR2 YNNKEL (reference sequence). The CDR3 is 21 residues long. The CDR3 DNA sequence: TGTGCCAGCAGCCAAAGGGGAGCGGGAGGCCGACTCCAAGGGAGCACAGATACGCAGTTTTTT. It encodes CASSQRGAGGRLQGSTDTQFF.

Comments on this clonotype: At one of its ends the junction is not consistent with the germline gene, which may arise from a read error. The V call is TRBV30, the J call TRBJ1-1; weak D call: TRBD1 (6 bases). CDR1 and CDR2 from the germline V gene are GTSNPN and SVGIG (reference sequence). The CDR3 runs to 11 residues. The CDR3 loop is CAWRIQGETFF. The CDR3 bases are TGTGCCTGGAGGATACAGGGTGAAACTTTCTTT.

This clonotype has a count of ten or more. A read error may explain this, as a much larger clone is one base away. The chain combines TRBV20-1 with TRBJ1-6; 9 nucleotides match TRBD1. The CDR3 sequence is 16 residues long. CDR1 DFQATT and CDR2 SNEGSKA come from the germline V gene (reference sequence). This CDR3 reads CSAPEAGQGHNPPLHF. The CDR3 DNA reads TGCAGTGCTCCCGAGGCAGGACAGGGGCATAATCCACCCCTCCACTTT.

In its sample, this clonotype ranks as medium-sized. The chain combines TRBV10-2 with TRBJ2-7, with D possibly being TRBD1 (5 bases). Trimming took 4 bases from V and 1 from J, leaving 8 bases between them. Germline V gene data show CDR1 as WSHSY and CDR2 as SAAADI. The CDR3 runs 13 residues. DNA for the CDR3: TGCGCCAGCAGTGCTACAGGTTCCTACGAGCAGTACTTC. Translated, it gives CASSATGSYEQYF.

This clonotype is medium-sized (0.01 to 0.1%) by share. The rearrangement links TRBV3-1 to TRBJ2-7, with D perhaps matching TRBD1 (5 bases). The CDR3 totals 12 residues. Trimming took 1 base from V and 7 from J, leaving 8 bases between them. CDR1 LGHDT and CDR2 YNNKEL come from the germline V gene (reference sequence). As DNA, the CDR3 is TGTGCCAGCAGCCAAGCCGCAGGGGAGCAGTACTTC. Its protein product is CASSQAAGEQYF.

This clonotype was seen once. V gene TRBV5-1 combines with J gene TRBJ2-1; 9 nucleotides match TRBD1. This CDR3 has 17 residues. Germline loops: CDR1 SGHRS, CDR2 YFSETQ. J lost 3 bases, V lost 2 bases, and 9 bases had no gene match. Written as DNA, the CDR3 is TGCGCCAGCAGCTTCCCGGACAGGGGAGGCCTCTACAATGAGCAGTTCTTC. Its protein is CASSFPDRGGLYNEQFF.

This clonotype is medium-sized within its sample. The V call is TRBV12-3 or TRBV12-4, the J call TRBJ2-3; D gene ambiguous. The CDR3 has 15 residues. V dropped 5 bases and J dropped 2 bases, with 14 bases sitting between them. CDR3 nucleotide sequence: TGTGCCAGCAGTCTACGACTGGCCTACACAGATACGCAGTATTTT. This translates into CASSLRLAYTDTQYF.

The chain carries TRBV7-6 and TRBJ2-5; weak D call: TRBD2 (5 bases). The CDR3 extends over 15 amino acids. The germline V and J ends were trimmed by 2 bases and 4 bases, with 14 bases remaining between them. From germline, CDR1 is SGHVS and CDR2 FNYEAQ. The CDR3, as DNA: TGTGCCAGCAGCTTAAGGCCGCGGGCGGCAGAGACCCAGTACTTC. Protein product: CASSLRPRAAETQYF.

Concerning this clonotype: Given a much more abundant clone one base away, this may be a read error. The gene calls are TRBV20-1 and TRBJ1-1; D unresolved. Germline values: CDR1 DFQATT, CDR2 SNEGSKA (reference sequence). Between the trimmed V and J ends, which lost 3 bases and 1 base, there was a span of 15 bases. The CDR3 has 15 amino acids. The CDR3 nucleotides are TGCAGTGCTAGTTGGGTTGCACGGGGGAACACTGAAGCTTTCTTT. The encoded protein is CSASWVARGNTEAFF.

In its sample, this clonotype is medium-sized. The V call is TRBV2, the J call TRBJ2-5, with a weak D call TRBD1 (5 bases). The germline CDR1 and CDR2 sequences are SNHLY and FYNNEI. Trimming took 4 bases from V and 1 from J, leaving 10 bases between them. This CDR3 comprises 14 residues. The CDR3 sequence: CASSVGQGQETQYF. CDR3 coding DNA: TGTGCCAGCAGTGTGGGGCAGGGCCAAGAGACCCAGTACTTC.

At least ten counts were recorded for this clonotype. The gene calls are TRBV7-2 and TRBJ2-2; 8 nucleotides match TRBD1. Trimming cost V 3 bases and J 4 bases; bases outside gene matches: 1. This CDR3 spans 14 amino acids. Germline lookup yields CDR1 SGHTA and CDR2 FQGNSA. The CDR3 protein is CASSLGQVTGELFF. The CDR3 nucleotides are TGTGCCAGCAGCTTGGGACAGGTCACCGGGGAGCTGTTTTTT.

By its share, this clonotype is medium-sized. The chain employs TRBV28 and TRBJ1-2, with a weak D call TRBD1 (6 bases). V lost 4 bases and J 13 bases, leaving 16 bases between the germline ends. The germline V gene has CDR1 MDHEN and CDR2 SYDVKM. CDR3 length: 12 residues. In nucleotides, the CDR3 is TGTGCCAGCAGTTCCCATGACAGGACCTCCACCTTC. Its protein product is CASSSHDRTSTF.

This clonotype is medium-sized in the sample. V is TRBV12-3 or TRBV12-4 and J is TRBJ2-1; TRBD2 is a possible D gene (5 bases). Trimming pared 4 bases from V and 5 bases from J, leaving 6 bases between. This CDR3 region has 12 residues. The CDR3 reads CASSWTHNEQFF. CDR3 coding DNA: TGTGCCAGCAGTTGGACTCACAATGAGCAGTTCTTC.

This clonotype is termed medium-sized. The chain has TRBV29-1 and TRBJ1-2; D call uncertain. CDR1 and CDR2 (germline): SQVTM, ANQGSEA. The CDR3 loop spans 9 amino acids. V was trimmed by 3 bases and J by 8 bases, leaving 4 bases between them. The CDR3 nucleotides are TGCAGCGTTGAGGAGGGCTACACCTTC. Its translation is CSVEEGYTF.

This clonotype has only one observation. The chain carries TRBV12-3 or TRBV12-4 and TRBJ2-7; D call uncertain. The CDR3 runs to 13 residues. V was pared by 9 bases and J by 1 base, with 13 bases between. In DNA, the CDR3 is TGTGCCAGTTTAAACAGAGCTTCCTACGAGCAGTACTTC. It yields the protein CASLNRASYEQYF.

The chain couples TRBV5-4 to TRBJ2-2; 10 positions match TRBD1. Germline CDR1 reads SGHNT; CDR2 reads YYREEE (reference sequence). This CDR3 is built from 16 residues. The J segment lost 1 base and the V segment lost 4 bases, leaving 4 bases of the junction unmatched. The CDR3 sequence is CASSDGQGVNTGELFF. The CDR3 region has the DNA TGTGCCAGCAGCGATGGACAGGGGGTGAACACCGGGGAGCTGTTTTTT.

By its share, this clonotype is medium-sized. The chain couples TRBV19 to TRBJ1-2; maybe TRBD1 (5 bases). CDR3 length equals 12 residues. Germline V gives CDR1 LNHDA, CDR2 SQIVND (reference sequence). V lost 8 bases and J lost 8, with 15 bases in between. For the CDR3, the DNA is TGTGCCAGTTCTAGTCAGGGACGAGGCTACACCTTC. Its protein product is CASSSQGRGYTF.

Sample share makes this clonotype medium-sized. J is TRBJ2-3 and V is TRBV28; 10 nucleotides match TRBD1. V lost 5 bases, J lost 2 bases, and 7 bases stayed unmatched. CDR1 and CDR2 (germline): MDHEN, SYDVKM. The CDR3 loop spans 16 amino acids. In DNA form, the CDR3 reads TGTGCCAGCAGTACGGCCGGGACAGGGGACACAGATACGCAGTATTTT. This gives the protein CASSTAGTGDTDTQYF.

This clonotype rates as medium-sized. This chain links TRBV28 with TRBJ1-5; D is uncertain. V lost 3 bases and J lost 3, with 9 bases in between. Germline V gene lookup returns CDR1 MDHEN and CDR2 SYDVKM. This CDR3 is built from 14 residues. CDR3 protein: CASSLEEVNQPQHF. As DNA, the CDR3 is TGTGCCAGCAGTTTGGAAGAAGTCAATCAGCCCCAGCATTTT.

This clonotype is medium-sized within its sample. The V gene is TRBV2, the J gene TRBJ1-1; perhaps TRBD1 as D (5 bases). Per the germline V gene, CDR1 is SNHLY and CDR2 is FYNNEI. There are 13 residues in the CDR3. The ends were cut back, 6 bases at V and 0 bases at J, with 8 bases in the middle. CDR3 DNA: TGTGCCAGCAGCAACAGGATGAACACTGAAGCTTTCTTT. Protein sequence: CASSNRMNTEAFF. The whole variable domain, remainder taken from reference TRBV2 and TRBJ1-1, is EPEVTQTPSHQVTQMGQEVILRCVPISNHLYFYWYRQILGQKVEFLVSFYNNEISEKSEIFDDQFSVERPDGSNFTLKIRSTKLEDSAMYFCASSNRMNTEAFFGQGTRLTVV.

Ten or more counts support this clonotype. The rearrangement joins TRBV12-5 to TRBJ1-1; D gene unclear. The CDR3 covers 14 residues. Per the germline V gene, CDR1 is LGHNT and CDR2 is FRNRAP. V lost 6 bases, J lost 3 bases, and 14 bases lay in between. The CDR3 DNA reads as TGTGCTAGTGGACTCGACGGGGTATACACTGAAGCTTTCTTT. Translated: CASGLDGVYTEAFF.

This clonotype is medium-sized in the sample. The V call is TRBV7-9, the J call TRBJ2-1; 13 nucleotides align to TRBD2. The CDR3 length is 15 residues. Germline assignment: CDR1 SEHNR and CDR2 FQNEAQ (reference sequence). V shed 3 bases, J shed 13 bases, and the junction held 9 bases outside the gene matches. The CDR3 region is CASSFYGLAGVNQFF. The CDR3 DNA sequence: TGTGCCAGCAGCTTCTACGGACTAGCGGGGGTAAACCAGTTCTTC.